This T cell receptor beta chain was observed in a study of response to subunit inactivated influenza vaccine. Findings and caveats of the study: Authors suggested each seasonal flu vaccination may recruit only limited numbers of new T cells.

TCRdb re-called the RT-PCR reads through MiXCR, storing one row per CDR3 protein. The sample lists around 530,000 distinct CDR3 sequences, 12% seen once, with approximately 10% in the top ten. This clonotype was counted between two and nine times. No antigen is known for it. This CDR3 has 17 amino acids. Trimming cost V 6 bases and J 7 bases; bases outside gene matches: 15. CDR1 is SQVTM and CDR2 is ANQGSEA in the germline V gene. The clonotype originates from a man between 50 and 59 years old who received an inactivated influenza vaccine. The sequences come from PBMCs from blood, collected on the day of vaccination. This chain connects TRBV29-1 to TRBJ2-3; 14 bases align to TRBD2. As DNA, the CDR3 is TGCAGCGTGACTGAGACTAGCGGGAGGGCCTTAGCAAATACGCAGTATTTT. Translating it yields CSVTETSGRALANTQYF.